Following are 15 T cell receptor beta chains from one sample sequenced in a study of spatial heterogeneity in lung cancer. TCRdb redid the calling of the 5' RACE reads with MiXCR, one entry per CDR3 protein. The sample yields some 5,400 distinct CDR3 sequences, around 3.8% seen once. The time point: sample taken at primary tumor resection. This sample comprised normal lung tissue next to the tumor, obtained at surgery. These receptors originate from a male donor with early-stage non-small cell lung cancer.

On this clonotype itself: Possible read error: a much larger clone is one base away. V and J are TRBV3-1 and TRBJ2-1; D remains ambiguous. Trimming left V 4 bases short and J 8 bases short, with 15 bases between. The CDR3 spans 14 residues. Germline CDR1 is LGHDT and CDR2 is YNNKEL (reference sequence). The chain's CDR3 is CASSPSRLPYEQFF. The CDR3 nucleotides are TGTGCCAGCAGCCCCTCGCGGTTGCCGTATGAGCAGTTCTTC.

The V gene is TRBV6-6, the J gene TRBJ2-7; D is unresolved. Trimming pared 2 bases from V and 2 bases from J, leaving 7 bases between. Germline assignment: CDR1 MNHNY and CDR2 SVGAGI (reference sequence). The CDR3 runs to 13 residues. The CDR3 coding sequence is TGTGCCAGCAGTTACGGCCAGACCTACGAGCAGTACTTC. It translates to CASSYGQTYEQYF.

In this sample, this clonotype turned up many times. CDR3 region: CASSQTSGASYVTQYF. The CDR3 region has the DNA TGCGCCAGCAGCCAAACTAGCGGTGCATCTTATGTTACGCAGTATTTT. This sequence joins TRBV4-1 and TRBJ2-3; TRBD2 matches 8 bases. J lost 8 bases, V lost 2 bases, and 12 bases had no gene match. The germline V gene has CDR1 MGHRA and CDR2 YSYEKL. The CDR3 totals 16 residues.

This clonotype appeared many times. This chain connects TRBV29-1 to TRBJ2-5; D unclear. With 5 bases removed from V and 3 bases from J, the gap between germline ends came to 7 bases. The CDR3 length is 11 residues. CDR1 SQVTM and CDR2 ANQGSEA come from the germline V gene. As DNA, the CDR3 is TGCAGCGTTAAAGTTAAAGAGACCCAGTACTTC. It yields the protein CSVKVKETQYF.

This chain links TRBV11-2 with TRBJ1-5, with D uncertain. CDR1 and CDR2 (germline): SGHAT, FQNNGV. The CDR3 spans 15 residues. The V end lost 1 base, the J end lost 0 bases, and 7 bases lay between the germline ends. DNA for the CDR3: TGTGCCAGCAGCTTAGCCAGTTATAGCAATCAGCCCCAGCATTTT. Protein product: CASSLASYSNQPQHF.

Within the sample, this clonotype is medium-sized (0.01 to 0.1%). The chain uses TRBV9 and TRBJ1-2; 7 nucleotides align to TRBD1. After removal of 7 bases from V and 0 bases from J, the junction contained 6 bases not matched to a gene. Germline CDR1 and CDR2: SGDLS and YYNGEE. The CDR3 spans 14 residues. The CDR3 sequence: CASARQGTNYGYTF. CDR3 DNA sequence: TGTGCCAGCGCTCGACAGGGTACTAACTATGGCTACACCTTC. Based on the CDR3 plus reference TRBV9 and TRBJ1-2, the full variable domain is DSGVTQTPKHLITATGQRVTLRCSPRSGDLSVYWYQQSLDQGLQFLIQYYNGEERAKGNILERFSAQQFPDLHSELNLSSLELGDSALYFCASARQGTNYGYTFGSGTRLTVV.

There are many counts of this clonotype. The genes are TRBV20-1 and TRBJ2-7; 13 nucleotides agree with TRBD2. Germline trimming cut 6 bases from V and 2 bases from J; bases unmatched to any gene: 10. This CDR3 comprises 16 residues. Looked up from germline, CDR1 is DFQATT and CDR2 is SNEGSKA (reference sequence). In DNA, the CDR3 is TGCAGTGCCTCACCGGGACTAGCGGGATCTCCCTACGAGCAGTACTTC. Encoded protein: CSASPGLAGSPYEQYF.

The chain combines TRBV30 with TRBJ2-2, with D possibly matching TRBD2 (5 bases). CDR3 length: 12 residues. In germline, CDR1 is GTSNPN, CDR2 SVGIG (reference sequence). The V end lost 3 bases, the J end lost 6 bases, and 8 bases lay between the germline ends. The CDR3 here is CAWRSRAGELFF. In nucleotides, the CDR3 is TGTGCCTGGAGGTCGAGGGCCGGGGAGCTGTTTTTT.

The sample holds many counts of this clonotype. This rearrangement joins TRBV24-1 to TRBJ1-5; TRBD1 matches at 9 bases. Germline V gene data show CDR1 as KGHDR and CDR2 as SFDVKD. This CDR3 has 14 residues. V dropped 5 bases and J dropped 7; count of bases not matched to a gene: 5. CDR3 nucleotides: TGTGCCACCAGTGGACCGACAGGGGGGCAGCCCCAGCATTTT. It is translated as CATSGPTGGQPQHF.

This clonotype is judged medium-sized. The gene calls are TRBV6-1 and TRBJ1-6; TRBD1 matches 10 bases. CDR1 and CDR2 (germline): MNHNS, SASEGT. The CDR3 spans 14 residues. V trimming: 8 bases; J trimming: 11 bases; junction bases outside the gene matches: 9. CDR3 sequence: CASWRDRGSTPLHF. The CDR3 DNA reads as TGTGCCAGCTGGAGGGACAGGGGTAGTACACCCCTCCACTTT.

This clonotype was recorded at least ten times. This chain joins TRBV4-2 and TRBJ1-1; tentative D call: TRBD1 (5 bases). V lost 0 bases and J 3 bases, leaving 8 bases between the germline ends. The CDR3 is made up of 14 amino acids. The germline V gene encodes CDR1 LGHNA and CDR2 YNFKEQ. CDR3 nucleotide sequence: TGTGCCAGCAGCCAAGATCAAGGGGACACTGAAGCTTTCTTT. This translates into CASSQDQGDTEAFF.

The gene calls are TRBV30 and TRBJ1-5, with a weak D call TRBD1 (5 bases). Germline V lookup: CDR1 GTSNPN, CDR2 SVGIG (reference sequence). CDR3 size: 13 residues. The V and J ends lost 1 base and 2 bases respectively, with 6 bases between them. This CDR3 is CAWSEQGNQPQHF. The CDR3 bases are TGTGCCTGGAGTGAACAGGGCAATCAGCCCCAGCATTTT.

The sample holds a few counts of this clonotype. The V and J genes are TRBV30 and TRBJ2-2; D unresolved. Trimming shortened V by 0 bases and J by 3 bases, and 11 bases separated the two germline ends. The germline V gene encodes CDR1 GTSNPN and CDR2 SVGIG (reference sequence). The CDR3 has 15 amino acids. The CDR3 sequence: CAWSVFPGDTGELFF. As DNA, the CDR3 is TGTGCCTGGAGTGTATTCCCAGGCGACACCGGGGAGCTGTTTTTT.

By share of the sample, this clonotype is medium-sized. This sequence joins TRBV5-1 and TRBJ2-2; a possible D gene is TRBD1 (5 bases). Germline CDR1 is SGHRS and CDR2 is YFSETQ. Trimming removed 3 bases from V and 0 bases from J, with 15 bases in between. The length of the CDR3 is 17 residues. Here the CDR3 reads CASSSVKETANTGELFF. The CDR3 bases are TGCGCCAGCAGCTCTGTTAAGGAGACAGCGAACACCGGGGAGCTGTTTTTT.

This clonotype is medium-sized in the sample. The chain couples TRBV2 to TRBJ1-1; TRBD1 matches 9 bases. This CDR3 has 12 residues. Trimming at V came to 5 bases and at J to 6 bases, leaving 1 base not matched to a gene. Germline V CDR1 and CDR2: SNHLY, FYNNEI. As DNA, the CDR3 is TGTGCCAGCAGTTGGACAGGGGCTGAAGCTTTCTTT. This sequence encodes CASSWTGAEAFF.